The 5 T cell receptor beta chains below all came from one sample that was sequenced in a study of blood T cell repertoires in COVID-19. Profiling relied on immunoSEQ multiplex PCR, and the TCRdb table lists in-frame clones only, not all of them. The table has over 250,000 clones, around 89% seen once. The sequenced material came from PBMCs or T cells enriched from blood (not recorded which). Receptor source: a man between 35 and 55 years old who had recovered from COVID-19.

The chain carries TRBV30 and TRBJ2-2, with 8 bases matching TRBD1. V lost 2 bases to trimming and J lost 5 bases; unmatched junction nucleotides: 7. This CDR3 contains 15 residues. Germline assignment: CDR1 GTSNPN and CDR2 SVGIG (reference sequence). In nucleotides, the CDR3 is TGTGCCTGGAGTCAGGGGGCCGTTTCGACCGGGGAGCTGTTTTTT. It codes for CAWSQGAVSTGELFF.

The V gene is TRBV4-1, the J gene TRBJ2-1; 11 bases line up with TRBD2. V shed 0 bases, J shed 3 bases, and the junction held 10 bases outside the gene matches. This CDR3 region has 19 residues. The V gene's germline CDR1 is MGHRA and CDR2 YSYEKL. The CDR3 spells CASSQDAGLSGRVYNEQFF. In nucleotides, the CDR3 is TGCGCCAGCAGCCAAGATGCGGGCCTTAGCGGGAGGGTCTACAATGAGCAGTTCTTC.

The J gene is TRBJ1-2, the V gene TRBV27, with D tentatively TRBD1 (5 bases). Germline lookup yields CDR1 MNHEY and CDR2 SMNVEV (reference sequence). The V and J ends lost 0 bases and 2 bases respectively, with 7 bases between them. The CDR3 totals 14 residues. The CDR3 loop is CASSLSYRNYGYTF. The CDR3 DNA is TGTGCCAGCAGTTTATCGTACAGGAACTATGGCTACACCTTC.

The chain links TRBV5-5 to TRBJ2-2, with a possible D match to TRBD1 (5 bases). V shed 2 bases and J shed 5 bases, with 13 bases lying between them. The germline gives CDR1 SGHKS, CDR2 YYEKEE (reference sequence). The CDR3 consists of 15 residues. The CDR3 sequence: CASSFDGAGTGELFF. In nucleotides, the CDR3 is TGTGCCAGCAGCTTTGATGGGGCAGGAACCGGGGAGCTGTTTTTT.

J is TRBJ2-5 and V is TRBV7-3; no clear D gene. V was shortened by 2 bases and J by 2 bases, with 6 bases between the two germline ends. CDR3 length: 13 residues. Germline V gene sequence: CDR1 SGHTA, CDR2 FQGTGA. The CDR3 region is CASSLSVQETQYF. CDR3 bases: TGTGCCAGCAGCTTATCAGTACAAGAGACCCAGTACTTC. The full variable domain, in which reference TRBV7-3 and TRBJ2-5 provide the parts outside the CDR3, is GAGVSQTPSNKVTEKGKYVELRCDPISGHTALYWYRQSLGQGPEFLIYFQGTGAADDSGLPNDRFFAVRPEGSVSTLKIQRTERGDSAVYLCASSLSVQETQYFGPGTRLLVL.